The clone carrying this T cell receptor beta chain was detected only once. Its specificity is not known. The data were taken from a study of T cell repertoires in cytomegalovirus infection. Across the whole study: Evidence of both CMV infection and a matching HLA type came from public TCR beta signatures.

V lost 5 bases and J 0 bases, leaving 11 bases between the germline ends. The CDR3 is 15 residues long. Per germline, CDR1 SGHTA and CDR2 FQGNSA. From the reads, TCRdb called clonotypes with MiXCR, one entry per CDR3 protein. The profile shows 250,000 to 350,000 distinct CDR3 sequences, around 25% of them singletons. Notes on the study in general: Dominating the ex vivo response were TCR beta clonotypes that were CMV-specific and HLA-C-restricted. People with CMV and the relevant HLA were identified by cumulative public TCR beta family frequency.

This chain connects TRBV7-2 to TRBJ2-1; possible D gene TRBD2, 6 bases. This receptor was taken from a human donor in good health (CMV status not recorded). Some clones in this sample may be carry-over from other donors' samples. Specimen: PBMCs. CDR3 DNA: TGTGCCAGCAGCCGTAGCGGAACCTCCTACAATGAGCAGTTCTTC. Its translation: CASSRSGTSYNEQFF. The whole variable domain, filled in from reference TRBV7-2 and TRBJ2-1, reads GAGVSQSPSNKVTEKGKDVELRCDPISGHTALYWYRQSLGQGLEFLIYFQGNSAPDKSGLPSDRFSAERTGGSVSTLTIQRTQQEDSAVYLCASSRSGTSYNEQFFGPGTRLTVL.